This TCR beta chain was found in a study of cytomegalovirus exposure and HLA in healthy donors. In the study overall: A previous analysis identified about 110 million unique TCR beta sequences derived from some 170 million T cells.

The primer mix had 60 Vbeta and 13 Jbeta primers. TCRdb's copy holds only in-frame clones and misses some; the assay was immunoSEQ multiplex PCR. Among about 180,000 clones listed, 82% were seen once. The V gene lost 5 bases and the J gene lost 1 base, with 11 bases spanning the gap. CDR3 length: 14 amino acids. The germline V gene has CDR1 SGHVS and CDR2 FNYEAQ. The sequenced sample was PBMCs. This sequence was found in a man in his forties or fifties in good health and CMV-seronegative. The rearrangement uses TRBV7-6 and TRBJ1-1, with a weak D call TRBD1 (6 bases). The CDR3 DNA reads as TGTGCCAGCAGCCCGCAGGGGACGAACACTGAAGCTTTCTTT. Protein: CASSPQGTNTEAFF.